Listed below are T cell receptor beta chains from one sample, sequenced in a study of blood T cell repertoires in COVID-19. Assay used: immunoSEQ multiplex PCR; TCRdb lists only in-frame clones, some missing. Found here are nearly 350,000 clones, about 90% of them singletons; the top ten hold roughly 1%. The sequencing input was PBMCs or T cells enriched from blood (not recorded which). These TCRs come from a woman aged 25 to 39 who had recovered from COVID-19. Both conserved end residues are part of each CDR3. The order of the fields is J gene, V gene, D gene, clone size, CDR3 DNA, CDR3 protein. D genes are given only for firm matches. Where a row states a size, it is once, few, many or the class of an expanded clone; other rows omit it.

TRBJ2-3 | TRBV5-1 | NA | NA | TGCGCCAGCAGCTTAGTCTGGAGTACAGATACGCAGTATTTT | CASSLVWSTDTQYF
TRBJ1-5 | TRBV4-1 | TRBD1 | few | TGCGCCAGCAGCCAAGACGAAACAGGGGGTCGGCAGCCCCAGCATTTT | CASSQDETGGRQPQHF
TRBJ1-6 | TRBV2 | TRBD1 | few | TGTGCCAGCAGTGAATCCCTTGGCAGGGGGAATGATTCACCCCTCCACTTT | CASSESLGRGNDSPLHF
TRBJ2-5 | TRBV7-8 | NA | NA | TGTGCCAGCAGCTATAGTACGGGAAAACTAGGGGAGACCCAGTACTTC | CASSYSTGKLGETQYF
TRBJ1-3 | TRBV12-5 | NA | NA | TGTGCTAGTGGTTCGGGGGGCGCGTCTGGAAACACCATATATTTT | CASGSGGASGNTIYF
TRBJ2-3 | TRBV24-1 | NA | NA | TGTGCCACCAGTGATTTGCGCCGGAGCACAGATACGCAGTATTTT | CATSDLRRSTDTQYF
TRBJ2-7 | TRBV2 | NA | few | TGTGCCAGCAGGAAGGACAGCGACGAGCAGTACTTC | CASRKDSDEQYF
TRBJ1-4 | TRBV18 | TRBD1 | NA | TGTGCCAGCTCACCCTGGACAGGGGGAGGTGAAAAACTGTTTTTT | CASSPWTGGGEKLFF
TRBJ1-1 | TRBV7-5 | NA | NA | TGTGCCAGAAGCCCCTTAGGTGTTACCGCGGGGAACACTGAAGCTTTCTTT | CARSPLGVTAGNTEAFF
TRBJ2-7 | TRBV5-7 | TRBD1 | NA | TGTGCCAGCAGCTTTAAGGGGGCGAGTAGGGAGCAGTACTTC | CASSFKGASREQYF
TRBJ2-3 | TRBV2 | TRBD1 | NA | TGTGCCAGCATGCCCGGGACAGGGGTCGGTGCAGATACGCAGTATTTT | CASMPGTGVGADTQYF
TRBJ2-1 | TRBV28 | TRBD1 | NA | TGTGCCAGCAGTTGGGGGACAGACAATGAGCAGTTCTTC | CASSWGTDNEQFF
TRBJ2-5 | TRBV9 | TRBD2 | NA | TGTGCCAGCAGCCCCTACGCGGGGGGCGAAGAGACCCAGTACTTC | CASSPYAGGEETQYF
TRBJ1-5 | TRBV19 | NA | NA | TGTGCCAGTAGTATGAAGGGGTCTGGCAATCAGCCCCAGCATTTT | CASSMKGSGNQPQHF
TRBJ1-2 | TRBV14 | NA | NA | TGTGCCAGCAGCCAAGTAGAGGGGGACTATGGCTACACCTTC | CASSQVEGDYGYTF
TRBJ1-6 | TRBV19 | NA | NA | TGTGCCGCTGGTCGGGGGAGCTCCTATAATTCACCCCTCCACTTT | CAAGRGSSYNSPLHF
TRBJ2-3 | TRBV30 | TRBD2 | NA | TGTGCCTGGAGTATGAGACTAGCGGGGGGTTTCACAGATACGCAGTATTTT | CAWSMRLAGGFTDTQYF
TRBJ2-1 | TRBV5-1 | NA | NA | TGCGCCAGCAGCCCGGCAGCCCCAGGGGAGCAGTTCTTC | CASSPAAPGEQFF
TRBJ1-2 | TRBV29-1 | TRBD1 | NA | TGCAGCGTTGAAGGACAGGGGGGCGTCGGCTACACCTTC | CSVEGQGGVGYTF
TRBJ2-3 | TRBV27 | NA | once | TGTGCCAGCAGTCCACCCCGGGGTCTTGGGCTAGGTACGCAGTATTTT | CASSPPRGLGLGTQYF
TRBJ1-3 | TRBV30 | TRBD1 | NA | TGTGCCTGGTCAACAGGGGATGCGGGAAACACCATATATTTT | CAWSTGDAGNTIYF